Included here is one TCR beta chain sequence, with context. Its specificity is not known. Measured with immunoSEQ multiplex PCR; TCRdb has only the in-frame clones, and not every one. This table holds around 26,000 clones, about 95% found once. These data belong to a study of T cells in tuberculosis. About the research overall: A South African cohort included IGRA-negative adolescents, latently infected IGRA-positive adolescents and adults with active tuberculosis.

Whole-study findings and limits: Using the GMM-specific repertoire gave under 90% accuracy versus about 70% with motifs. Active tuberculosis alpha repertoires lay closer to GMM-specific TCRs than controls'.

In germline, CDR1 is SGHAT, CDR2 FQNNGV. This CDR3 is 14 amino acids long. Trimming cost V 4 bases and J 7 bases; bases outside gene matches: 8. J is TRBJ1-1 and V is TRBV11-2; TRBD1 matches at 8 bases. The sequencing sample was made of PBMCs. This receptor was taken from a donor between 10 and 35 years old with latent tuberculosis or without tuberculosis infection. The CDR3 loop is CASSSYKDRVEAFF. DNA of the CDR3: TGTGCCAGCAGCTCGTATAAGGACAGGGTTGAAGCTTTCTTT. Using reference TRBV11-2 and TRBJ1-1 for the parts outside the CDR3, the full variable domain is EAGVAQSPRYKIIEKRQSVAFWCNPISGHATLYWYQQILGQGPKLLIQFQNNGVVDDSQLPKDRFSAERLKGVDSTLKIQPAKLEDSAVYLCASSSYKDRVEAFFGQGTRLTVV.